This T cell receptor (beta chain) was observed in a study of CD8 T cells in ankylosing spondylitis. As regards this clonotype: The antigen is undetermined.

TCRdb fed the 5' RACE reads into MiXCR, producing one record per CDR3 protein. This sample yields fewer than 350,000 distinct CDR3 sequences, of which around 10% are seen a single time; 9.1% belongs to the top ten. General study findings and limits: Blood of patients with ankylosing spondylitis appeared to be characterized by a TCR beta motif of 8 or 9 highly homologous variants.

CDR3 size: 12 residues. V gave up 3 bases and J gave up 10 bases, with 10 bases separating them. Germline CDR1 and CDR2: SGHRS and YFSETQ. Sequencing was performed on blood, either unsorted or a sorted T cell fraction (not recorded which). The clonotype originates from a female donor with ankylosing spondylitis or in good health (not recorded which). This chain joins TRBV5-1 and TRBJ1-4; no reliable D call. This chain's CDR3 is CASSSTGGKLFF. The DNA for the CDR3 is TGCGCCAGCAGCTCCACCGGAGGAAAACTGTTTTTT.